This T cell receptor beta chain was documented in a study of CD8+ T cells in alopecia areata. Documented treatment: oral pan-JAK inhibitor, 5-10 mg twice daily. Obtained from alopecia areata patients were lesional scalp punch biopsies along with peripheral blood. Sequencing used cDNA as its template, made by extracting RNA and reverse transcribing it. Clones were read by immunoSEQ multiplex PCR, and TCRdb kept only the in-frame ones, dropping some. Found here are some 150,000 clones, 58% of them singletons; the top ten hold about a sixth. Germline CDR1 is GTSNPN and CDR2 is SVGIG (reference sequence). The CDR3 spans 13 residues. Trimming took off 3 bases at V and 9 bases at J, with 14 bases between the two ends.

The material was CD4+ T cells sorted from blood, obtained at week 56, from a patient treated with tofacitinib. This receptor was identified in a human donor with alopecia areata. The rearrangement joins TRBV30 to TRBJ1-4; the D gene is possibly TRBD1 (6 bases). For the CDR3, the DNA is TGTGCCTGGAGAGGAACCGGGACACAAAAACTGTTTTTT. It specifies CAWRGTGTQKLFF.